One T cell receptor beta chain is described in this entry. The antigen it binds to is not known. The record has no base qualities; no much larger clone is one base away. The immunoSEQ kit was used, according to the manufacturer's recommendations, to generate TCR beta libraries from genomic DNA. To prepare the libraries, a first multiplex PCR with proprietary primers was run, followed by a second PCR that added unique barcodes, and a bead cleanup was done after each round. A positive control reaction and a negative control reaction, both provided in the kit, were run with every batch of samples. The final libraries were assessed on an Agilent 4200 TapeStation D1000 ScreenTape, pooled by volume, and quantified by qPCR. Sequencing was performed on an Illumina NextSeq500 with a MidOutput 150-cycle cartridge, and 156 Read1 and 15 Index1 cycles were run with kit custom primers. The pooled library was loaded at roughly 0.94 pM with a roughly 20% PhiX control spike-in. The study's processing was this. Vendor-processed data were analyzed in R, and a clonotype was defined as all T cells sharing the same CDR3 nucleotide sequence. In the clone abundance analyses, frequencies were normalized to the 10,000 most abundant clones in each sample. Public T cell clones, averaging fewer than five per sample, were removed before analysis. Tumor-enriched clonotypes and baseline blood-enriched clonotypes were defined as those with an abundance difference of at least 32-fold between compartments. A beta-binomial differential abundance model was used to identify clonotypes that expanded or contracted between blood time points. The Baroni-Urbani and Buser coefficient was used to measure tumor-blood repertoire similarity, and groups were compared with two-tailed Wilcoxon tests in R. The clones in this table, taken by TCRdb from immuneACCESS, are in-frame only. Not every clone is retained; where verified, under half of the shortfall comes from an unresolved V gene, and the cause of the rest is unknown. The V and J calls and the clone size are those of that table, but D and trimming were determined from the DNA. Across this sample there are 120,000 or so clones, with 65% to 85% seen only once. Of the sample, about 5.3% falls within the top ten clones.

The CDR3, from cysteine to phenylalanine, totals 15 residues. The CDR3 DNA has 45 bases and is translated from base 1. Via the germline V gene, CDR1 is SGDLS and CDR2 YYNGEE. Trimming costs V 0 bases and J 1 base, and their ends lie 10 bases apart. The data were obtained in a study of radiation and T cells in renal cell carcinoma (TCRdb year 2020). Study-wide context: Samples came from a clinical trial, in which primary renal cell carcinomas received 15 Gy stereotactic body radiation therapy followed by nephrectomy 4 weeks later. Across all 53 samples, around 4,000,000 unique CDR3 nucleotide sequences, encoding roughly 2,600,000 unique CDR3 amino acid sequences, were identified. In total, 50 to 55 samples underwent TCR beta sequencing: approximately 26 tumors plus 27 peripheral blood samples.

The time point tag for this specimen amounts to: blood 2 weeks post-SBRT. The sample's treatment or condition label, decoded: 15 Gy SBRT to primary tumor, nephrectomy 4 weeks later. To follow tumor-enriched clonotypes, peripheral blood was collected serially from radiation-treated patients at baseline and again at 2 weeks and 4 weeks after SBRT. Renal cell carcinoma with clear cell pathology was present in all patients. Genomic DNA for TCR sequencing was prepared using the QIAamp DNA Blood Mini Kit (Qiagen). The analyses included just those samples that passed every quality control check. General conclusions and limits of the study: In blood, the top tumor clonotypes increased from baseline to 2 weeks after radiation and then shrank by 4 weeks, which suggests a temporary expansion of tumor-resident clones. Because pretreatment tumor biopsies were not available, the baseline intratumoral presence of clonotypes could not be determined. Dynamics of the blood repertoire were not tracked past 4 weeks after treatment. Effects of radiation dose or scheduling on the TCR repertoire could not be addressed with the single-armed trial design.

Sequencing used blood, obtained from a patient whose treatment included radiotherapy and nephrectomy. This TCR was recovered from a man aged 50 or older with renal cell carcinoma. The rearranged segments are TRBV9 and TRBJ1-1, with TRBD1 as a weak D call on 6 bases. The CDR3 region reads CASSVGGRGNTEAFF. The DNA reads TGTGCCAGCAGCGTAGGGGGCAGGGGGAACACTGAAGCTTTCTTT.